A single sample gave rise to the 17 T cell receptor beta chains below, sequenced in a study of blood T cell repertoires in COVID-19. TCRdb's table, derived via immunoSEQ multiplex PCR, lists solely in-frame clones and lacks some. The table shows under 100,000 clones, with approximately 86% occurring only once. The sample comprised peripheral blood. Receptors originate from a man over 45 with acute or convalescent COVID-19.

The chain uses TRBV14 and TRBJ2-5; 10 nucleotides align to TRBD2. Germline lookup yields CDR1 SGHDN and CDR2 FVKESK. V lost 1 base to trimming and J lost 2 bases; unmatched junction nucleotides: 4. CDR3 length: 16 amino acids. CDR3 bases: TGTGCCAGCAGCCAAGTATCTAGCGGGGGACAAGAGACCCAGTACTTC. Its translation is CASSQVSSGGQETQYF.

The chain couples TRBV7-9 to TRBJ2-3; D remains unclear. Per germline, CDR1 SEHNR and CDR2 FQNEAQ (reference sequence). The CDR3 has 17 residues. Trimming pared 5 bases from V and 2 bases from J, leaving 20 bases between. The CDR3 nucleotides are TGTGCCAGCAGCGCAAGGAACTACCCACCGGACACAGATACGCAGTATTTT. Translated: CASSARNYPPDTDTQYF.

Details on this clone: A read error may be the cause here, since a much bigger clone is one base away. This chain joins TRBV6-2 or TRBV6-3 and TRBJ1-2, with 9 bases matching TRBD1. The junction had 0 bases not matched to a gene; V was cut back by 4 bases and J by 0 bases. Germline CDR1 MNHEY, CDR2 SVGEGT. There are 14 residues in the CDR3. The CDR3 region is CASSWTGANYGYTF. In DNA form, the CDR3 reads TGTGCCAGCAGTTGGACAGGGGCTAACTATGGCTACACCTTC.

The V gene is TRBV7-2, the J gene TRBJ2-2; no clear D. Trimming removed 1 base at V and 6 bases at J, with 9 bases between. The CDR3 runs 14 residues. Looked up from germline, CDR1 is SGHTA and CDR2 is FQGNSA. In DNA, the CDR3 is TGTGCCAGCAGCTTAGATGTTTTCGCCGGGGAGCTGTTTTTT. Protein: CASSLDVFAGELFF.

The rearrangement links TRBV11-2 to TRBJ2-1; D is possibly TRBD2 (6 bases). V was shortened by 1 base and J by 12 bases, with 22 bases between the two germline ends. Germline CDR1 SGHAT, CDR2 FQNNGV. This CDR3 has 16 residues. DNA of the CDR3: TGTGCCAGCAGCTTAGTTCGACTAGTTAGTGAAGAAAGGCAGTTCTTC. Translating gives CASSLVRLVSEERQFF.

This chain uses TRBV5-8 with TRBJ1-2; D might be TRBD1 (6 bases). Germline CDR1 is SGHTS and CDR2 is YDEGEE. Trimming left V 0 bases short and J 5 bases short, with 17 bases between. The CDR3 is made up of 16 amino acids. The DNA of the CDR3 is TGTGCCAGCAGCTTGGACAGGGAGACCCGTATTTATGGCTACACCTTC. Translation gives CASSLDRETRIYGYTF.

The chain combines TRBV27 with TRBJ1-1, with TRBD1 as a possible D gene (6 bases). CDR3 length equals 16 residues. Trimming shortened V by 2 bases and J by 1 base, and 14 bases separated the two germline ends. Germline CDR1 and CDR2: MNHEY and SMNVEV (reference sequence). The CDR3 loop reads CASSLLPWTANTEAFF. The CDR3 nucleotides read TGTGCCAGCAGTTTACTTCCGTGGACAGCGAACACTGAAGCTTTCTTT.

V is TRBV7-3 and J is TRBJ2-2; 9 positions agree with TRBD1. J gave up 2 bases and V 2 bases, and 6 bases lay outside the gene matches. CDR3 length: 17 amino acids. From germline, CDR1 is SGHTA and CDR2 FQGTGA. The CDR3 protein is CASSLDGQGINTGELFF. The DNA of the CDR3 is TGTGCCAGCAGCTTAGATGGACAGGGGATAAACACCGGGGAGCTGTTTTTT.

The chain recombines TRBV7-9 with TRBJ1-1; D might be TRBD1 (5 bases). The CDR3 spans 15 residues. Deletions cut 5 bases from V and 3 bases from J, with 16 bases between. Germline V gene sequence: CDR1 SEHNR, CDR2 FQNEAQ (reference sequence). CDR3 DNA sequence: TGTGCCAGCAGCCGCTGGGAAGGGGCGGACACTGAAGCTTTCTTT. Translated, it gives CASSRWEGADTEAFF.

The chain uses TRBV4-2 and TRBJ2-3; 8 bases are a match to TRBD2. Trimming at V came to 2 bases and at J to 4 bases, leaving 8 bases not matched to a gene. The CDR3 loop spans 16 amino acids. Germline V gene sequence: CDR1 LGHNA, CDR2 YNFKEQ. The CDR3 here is CASSQMGREGADTQYF. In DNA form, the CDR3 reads TGTGCCAGCAGCCAAATGGGACGGGAGGGGGCAGATACGCAGTATTTT.

CDR3 amino acids: CASSYGQGETQYF. The CDR3 coding sequence is TGTGCCAGCAGTTACGGACAGGGAGAGACCCAGTACTTC. V usage is TRBV11-3 and J usage is TRBJ2-5; 8 nucleotides match TRBD1. With V trimmed by 6 bases and J by 4 bases, 4 bases remained unmatched. CDR3 size: 13 residues. Germline values: CDR1 SGHNT, CDR2 YENEEA. Combining the CDR3 with reference TRBV11-3 and TRBJ2-5 gives the whole variable domain EAGVVQSPRYKIIEKKQPVAFWCNPISGHNTLYWYLQNLGQGPELLIRYENEEAVDDSQLPKDRFSAERLKGVDSTLKIQPAELGDSAVYLCASSYGQGETQYFGPGTRLLVL.

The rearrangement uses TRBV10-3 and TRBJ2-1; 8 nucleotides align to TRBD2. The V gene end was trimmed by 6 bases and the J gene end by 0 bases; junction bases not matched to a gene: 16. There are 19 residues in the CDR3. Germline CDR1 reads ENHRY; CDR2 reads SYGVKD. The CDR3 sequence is CAIRPSGSDAKSSYNEQFF. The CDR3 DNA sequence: TGTGCCATCAGACCTAGCGGGTCGGATGCTAAGAGCTCCTACAATGAGCAGTTCTTC.

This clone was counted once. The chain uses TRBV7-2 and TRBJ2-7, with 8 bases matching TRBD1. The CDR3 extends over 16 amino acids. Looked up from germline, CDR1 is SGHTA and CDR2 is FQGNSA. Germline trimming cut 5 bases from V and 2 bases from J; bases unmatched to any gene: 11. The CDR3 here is CASSVNRDRLPYEQYF. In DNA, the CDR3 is TGTGCCAGCAGCGTCAACCGGGACAGGCTACCCTACGAGCAGTACTTC.

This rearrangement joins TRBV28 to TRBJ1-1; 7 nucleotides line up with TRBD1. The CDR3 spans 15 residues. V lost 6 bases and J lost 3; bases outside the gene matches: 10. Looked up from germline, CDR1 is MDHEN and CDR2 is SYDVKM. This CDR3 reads CASSFTGARDTEAFF. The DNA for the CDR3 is TGTGCCAGCAGCTTCACAGGGGCGCGTGACACTGAAGCTTTCTTT.

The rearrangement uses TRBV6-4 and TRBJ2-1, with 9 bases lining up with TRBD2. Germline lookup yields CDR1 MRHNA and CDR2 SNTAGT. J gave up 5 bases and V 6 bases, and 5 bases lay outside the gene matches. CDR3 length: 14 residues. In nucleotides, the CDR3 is TGTGCCAGCAGGAAGACTAGCGGAGACAATGAGCAGTTCTTC. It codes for CASRKTSGDNEQFF.

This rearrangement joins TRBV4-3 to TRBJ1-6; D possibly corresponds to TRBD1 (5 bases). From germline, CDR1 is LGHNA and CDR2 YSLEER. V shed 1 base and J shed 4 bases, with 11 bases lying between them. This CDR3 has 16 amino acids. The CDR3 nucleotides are TGCGCCAGCAGCCAAGCGGGGGGGACTTATAATTCACCCCTCCACTTT. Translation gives CASSQAGGTYNSPLHF.

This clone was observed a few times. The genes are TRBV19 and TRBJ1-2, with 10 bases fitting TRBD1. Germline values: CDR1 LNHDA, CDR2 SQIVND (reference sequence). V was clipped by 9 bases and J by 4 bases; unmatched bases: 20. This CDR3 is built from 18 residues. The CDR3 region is CASLSNGGTGALGYGYTF. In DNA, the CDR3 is TGTGCCAGCTTATCGAACGGGGGGACAGGGGCTTTGGGCTATGGCTACACCTTC.